The TCR beta chain under discussion was sequenced for a study of blood T cell repertoires in COVID-19. The ends lost 0 bases at V and 4 bases at J; junction bases unmatched: 7. The CDR3 contains 17 residues. Germline CDR1 and CDR2: LNHNV and YYDKDF (reference sequence). This clone was counted only a few times. TCRdb keeps only in-frame clones here, not all; method: immunoSEQ multiplex PCR. The sample has more than 85,000 clones; approximately 81% are singletons. The sample taken for sequencing was peripheral blood. This chain connects TRBV15 to TRBJ1-3, with 9 bases that match TRBD1. The TCR comes from a man of 80 years or more with active or convalescent COVID-19. In nucleotides, the CDR3 is TGTGCCACCAGCAGAGATCCAGTGGGGACAGGGGGAAACACCATATATTTT. Protein product: CATSRDPVGTGGNTIYF.